This entry is about one T cell receptor beta chain. As processed by the authors: Amplified reference gene primers provided the basis for estimating nucleated cell counts. Data came from immunoSEQ multiplex PCR; TCRdb stores just in-frame clones and leaves some out. The V and J calls and clone size were taken over from that table, and D and trimming were inferred from the DNA. The profile covers 200,000 or so clones, with around 89% appearing a single time and about 2.4% taken by the ten largest. The CDR3 is made up of 13 amino acids. The V end lost 3 bases, the J end lost 8 bases, and 16 bases lay between the germline ends. Germline CDR1 is DFQATT and CDR2 is SNEGSKA (reference sequence). In assigning cohorts, the study relied on participant-reported clinical history. In Cohort 3, a recovered donor had either two negative PCRs, clearance, or symptom resolution. The sample originates from a study of blood T cell repertoires in COVID-19. Study at large: Specimens from acute and convalescent COVID-19 originated in the United States, Italy and Spain.

The origin of this receptor is a woman between 25 and 40 years old who had recovered from COVID-19. The rearrangement links TRBV20-1 to TRBJ1-2; no firm D call. The sequencing input was PBMCs or T cells enriched from blood (not recorded which). The CDR3 coding sequence is TGCAGTGCTAGTCCCCATTCGGGTGGCGGCTACACCTTC. This gives the protein CSASPHSGGGYTF.